The clone carrying this T cell receptor (beta chain) came up a few times. Sequenced by immunoSEQ multiplex PCR; TCRdb stores in-frame clones only, minus some. This repertoire shows around 380,000 clones, approximately 80% found once; its top ten account for roughly 1.2%. Germline assignment: CDR1 KGHDR and CDR2 SFDVKD. Trimming pared 3 bases from V and 2 bases from J, leaving 9 bases between. This CDR3 region has 15 residues. The data originate from a study of blood T cell repertoires in COVID-19. On the study more broadly: Collection of acute and convalescent COVID-19 samples took place in the United States, Italy and Spain. PBMCs, B-cell-depleted T cells, or T cells provided the cDNA or gDNA that made up the material.

The receptor comes from a human donor with acute or convalescent COVID-19. The donor label of this sample is uncertain. Sequences were obtained from peripheral blood. The chain combines TRBV24-1 with TRBJ2-2; possibly TRBD1 for D (5 bases). CDR3 nucleotide sequence: TGTGCCACCAGTGATGTGGGGCGTAACACCGGGGAGCTGTTTTTT. It is translated as CATSDVGRNTGELFF.